The 5 T cell receptor beta chains listed next were all sequenced from one sample in a study of T cell responses to AZD1222 COVID-19 vaccine. Produced via immunoSEQ multiplex PCR; TCRdb's table is partial and in-frame only. This table holds around 140,000 clones, about 92% found once. Sequenced here: peripheral blood, sampled on day 0 of AZD1222 vaccination. The source is an adult in good health.

The chain is built from TRBV28 and TRBJ2-1; D remains unclear. The CDR3 has 13 residues. The germline CDR1 and CDR2 sequences are MDHEN and SYDVKM. The V and J ends lost 8 bases and 0 bases respectively, with 8 bases between them. The CDR3 loop is CASVAYSYNEQFF. DNA for the CDR3: TGTGCCAGCGTCGCGTACTCCTACAATGAGCAGTTCTTC.

The chain has TRBV7-2 and TRBJ1-1; D might be TRBD1 (6 bases). This CDR3 spans 16 amino acids. The ends were cut back, 6 bases at V and 4 bases at J, with 21 bases in the middle. Germline V lookup: CDR1 SGHTA, CDR2 FQGNSA. CDR3 sequence: CASSPKGGTLRTEAFF. The CDR3 region has the DNA TGTGCCAGCAGTCCAAAGGGTGGGACACTTCGCACTGAAGCTTTCTTT.

The table lists this clone with a count of one. This rearrangement joins TRBV4-3 to TRBJ1-6; D uncertain. Germline-derived CDR1 and CDR2 are LGHNA and YSLEER. V shed 1 base and J shed 14 bases, with 15 bases lying between them. The CDR3 totals 14 residues. The CDR3 sequence is CASSQAWADVALHF. DNA of the CDR3: TGCGCCAGCAGCCAAGCGTGGGCTGATGTGGCCCTCCACTTT.

V gene TRBV3-1 (or the pseudogene TRBV3-2) combines with J gene TRBJ2-3, with D perhaps TRBD2 (5 bases). This CDR3 is built from 15 residues. Trimming took 4 bases from V and 1 from J, leaving 12 bases between them. Per the germline V gene, CDR1 is LGHDT and CDR2 is YNNKEL (reference sequence). CDR3 DNA: TGTGCCAGCAGCCTATATACTAGTGGCACAGATACGCAGTATTTT. It is translated as CASSLYTSGTDTQYF.

J is TRBJ2-1 and V is TRBV7-3; D is ambiguous. V was cut by 1 base and J by 9 bases, with 10 bases left in between. The CDR3 loop spans 13 amino acids. Per germline, CDR1 SGHTA and CDR2 FQGTGA. CDR3 DNA: TGTGCCAGCAGCTTAATATTGGGTGGTGAGCAGTTCTTC. Translated, it gives CASSLILGGEQFF. Full variable domain (outside the CDR3, taken from reference TRBV7-3 and TRBJ2-1): GAGVSQTPSNKVTEKGKYVELRCDPISGHTALYWYRQSLGQGPEFLIYFQGTGAADDSGLPNDRFFAVRPEGSVSTLKIQRTERGDSAVYLCASSLILGGEQFFGPGTRLTVL.